Following are 31 T cell receptor beta chains from one sample sequenced in a study of T cell responses to AZD1222 COVID-19 vaccine. Some clones are missing from TCRdb's copy, which holds only in-frame ones; the method was immunoSEQ multiplex PCR. Among about 96,000 clones listed, 89% were seen once. The sample was peripheral blood, taken on day 0 of AZD1222 vaccination. The receptors come from an adult in good health.

The V gene is TRBV4-1, the J gene TRBJ2-1, with unresolved D. Germline CDR1 and CDR2: MGHRA and YSYEKL. This CDR3 is built from 11 residues. Trimming shortened V by 4 bases and J by 6 bases, and 4 bases separated the two germline ends. The CDR3 nucleotides read TGCGCCAGCAGCCTCAGCAATGAGCAGTTCTTC. Protein sequence: CASSLSNEQFF.

The chain is built from TRBV4-2 and TRBJ1-6; 8 nucleotides agree with TRBD1. V dropped 2 bases and J dropped 6; count of bases not matched to a gene: 9. This CDR3 region has 17 residues. Germline assignment: CDR1 LGHNA and CDR2 YNFKEQ. The CDR3 loop reads CASSQRIPGTGNSPLHF. The CDR3 coding sequence is TGTGCCAGCAGCCAAAGAATACCCGGGACAGGTAATTCACCCCTCCACTTT.

This CDR3 is CASSVDERGVNEQFF. DNA of the CDR3: TGTGCCAGCAGCGTAGATGAGCGGGGGGTAAATGAGCAGTTCTTC. The chain joins TRBV9 to TRBJ2-1, with TRBD2 matching 9 bases. CDR1 is SGDLS and CDR2 is YYNGEE in the germline V gene. The CDR3 runs 15 residues. After removal of 0 bases from V and 7 bases from J, the junction contained 5 bases not matched to a gene.

The chain carries TRBV4-3 and TRBJ1-4; D is unclear. Per germline, CDR1 LGHNA and CDR2 YSLEER. The CDR3 totals 16 residues. V was shortened by 0 bases and J by 4 bases, with 12 bases between the two germline ends. CDR3 amino acids: CASSQEPGVNNEKLFF. DNA of the CDR3: TGCGCCAGCAGCCAAGAACCCGGGGTCAATAATGAAAAACTGTTTTTT.

The chain has TRBV6-2 or TRBV6-3 and TRBJ2-2, with 9 bases fitting TRBD2. This CDR3 has 15 residues. The junction had 4 bases not matched to a gene; V was cut back by 6 bases and J by 2 bases. Germline V gene data show CDR1 as MNHEY and CDR2 as SVGEGT. The DNA of the CDR3 is TGTGCCAGCAGCTTTAGCGGGGGAAACACCGGGGAGCTGTTTTTT. It yields the protein CASSFSGGNTGELFF.

This chain connects TRBV30 to TRBJ2-7; tentative D call: TRBD2 (6 bases). Per germline, CDR1 GTSNPN and CDR2 SVGIG (reference sequence). This CDR3 comprises 13 residues. V shed 0 bases and J shed 7 bases, with 13 bases lying between them. Here the CDR3 DNA reads TGTGCCTGGAGTGTCGGGGGTGGTTGGGAGCAGTACTTC. Translated: CAWSVGGGWEQYF.

The V and J genes are TRBV28 and TRBJ2-3, with unresolved D. CDR3 length: 13 amino acids. Germline loops: CDR1 MDHEN, CDR2 SYDVKM. Deletions cut 7 bases from V and 1 base from J, with 9 bases between. CDR3 residues: CASNRPGTDTQYF. CDR3 coding DNA: TGTGCCAGCAACCGTCCAGGCACAGATACGCAGTATTTT.

V and J are TRBV28 and TRBJ1-1, with 8 bases fitting TRBD1. V was clipped by 2 bases and J by 3 bases; unmatched bases: 2. This CDR3 region has 14 residues. Germline V gene data show CDR1 as MDHEN and CDR2 as SYDVKM. The CDR3 bases are TGTGCCAGCAGTTTAGACAGGGGCTACACTGAAGCTTTCTTT. Its protein is CASSLDRGYTEAFF.

The chain is built from TRBV5-1 and TRBJ2-1, with D tentatively TRBD1 (5 bases). Trimming took 0 bases from V and 4 from J, leaving 5 bases between them. CDR3 length: 13 residues. CDR1 is SGHRS, CDR2 YFSETQ, per germline. This CDR3 is CASSLGQYNEQFF. In DNA, the CDR3 is TGCGCCAGCAGCTTGGGACAGTACAATGAGCAGTTCTTC.

J is TRBJ2-5 and V is TRBV30, with 7 bases matching TRBD1. This CDR3 is 13 amino acids long. The germline V gene encodes CDR1 GTSNPN and CDR2 SVGIG (reference sequence). Trimming cost V 3 bases and J 1 base; bases outside gene matches: 2. CDR3 nucleotides: TGTGCCTGGAGAAGACAGGGCCAAGAGACCCAGTACTTC. It specifies CAWRRQGQETQYF.

This clone came up once. CDR3 loop: CATYTGGASYTEAFF. CDR3 DNA: TGTGCCACTTACACAGGGGGCGCGTCTTACACTGAAGCTTTCTTT. This rearrangement joins TRBV28 to TRBJ1-1; TRBD1 matches at 9 bases. CDR1 and CDR2 from the germline V gene are MDHEN and SYDVKM. The CDR3 totals 15 residues. With 10 bases clipped from V and 3 bases from J, the junction kept 12 bases outside the gene matches.

The gene calls are TRBV9 and TRBJ2-7; 7 positions agree with TRBD1. Germline V lookup: CDR1 SGDLS, CDR2 YYNGEE. After removal of 3 bases from V and 1 base from J, the junction contained 4 bases not matched to a gene. There are 14 residues in the CDR3. CDR3 sequence (DNA): TGTGCCAGCAGCGCCTGGGACAGATCCTACGAGCAGTACTTC. It codes for CASSAWDRSYEQYF.

This chain uses TRBV7-2 with TRBJ1-2; D possibly corresponds to TRBD1 (5 bases). Germline loops: CDR1 SGHTA, CDR2 FQGNSA. Between the trimmed V and J ends, which lost 8 bases and 4 bases, there was a span of 17 bases. The CDR3 has 14 amino acids. CDR3 sequence (DNA): TGTGCCAGCGGGACCCTGACAGCCTCCTATGGCTACACCTTC. Translated, it gives CASGTLTASYGYTF. The full variable domain, rest sourced from reference TRBV7-2 and TRBJ1-2, is GAGVSQSPSNKVTEKGKDVELRCDPISGHTALYWYRQSLGQGLEFLIYFQGNSAPDKSGLPSDRFSAERTGGSVSTLTIQRTQQEDSAVYLCASGTLTASYGYTFGSGTRLTVV.

V usage is TRBV5-1 and J usage is TRBJ2-1, with D hard to call. The CDR3 is made up of 13 amino acids. Per germline, CDR1 SGHRS and CDR2 YFSETQ. V gave up 0 bases and J gave up 5 bases, with 6 bases separating them. The CDR3 protein is CASSLDINNEQFF. Here the CDR3 DNA reads TGCGCCAGCAGCTTGGACATCAACAATGAGCAGTTCTTC. The full variable domain, with the rest looked up from reference TRBV5-1 and TRBJ2-1, is KAGVTQTPRYLIKTRGQQVTLSCSPISGHRSVSWYQQTPGQGLQFLFEYFSETQRNKGNFPGRFSGRQFSNSRSEMNVSTLELGDSALYLCASSLDINNEQFFGPGTRLTVL.

In its sample, this clone was seen once. V gene TRBV5-4 combines with J gene TRBJ2-2; possibly TRBD1 for D (6 bases). In germline, CDR1 is SGHNT, CDR2 YYREEE (reference sequence). The CDR3 consists of 14 residues. V was trimmed by 5 bases and J by 1 base, leaving 9 bases between them. The CDR3 region has the DNA TGTGCCAGCAGTCCGACAGGGAACACCGGGGAGCTGTTTTTT. It codes for CASSPTGNTGELFF.

J is TRBJ1-6 and V is TRBV6-5; no definite D call. Trimming removed 5 bases from V and 6 bases from J, with 14 bases in between. Per the germline V gene, CDR1 is MNHEY and CDR2 is SVGAGI. The CDR3 consists of 15 residues. Here the CDR3 reads CASSQDGGGNSPLHF. The CDR3 nucleotides read TGTGCCAGCAGTCAGGACGGCGGTGGTAATTCACCCCTCCACTTT.

This chain links TRBV5-4 with TRBJ2-3, with D unresolved. CDR3 length: 16 residues. The V end lost 4 bases, the J end lost 1 base, and 16 bases lay between the germline ends. In germline, CDR1 is SGHNT, CDR2 YYREEE (reference sequence). This CDR3 reads CASSRRLLGGTDTQYF. The CDR3 nucleotides are TGTGCCAGCAGCCGCCGGCTGTTGGGTGGCACAGATACGCAGTATTTT.

The V and J genes are TRBV7-2 and TRBJ1-5; D remains ambiguous. Germline assignment: CDR1 SGHTA and CDR2 FQGNSA. The CDR3 spans 15 residues. The germline V and J ends were trimmed by 3 bases and 0 bases, with 9 bases remaining between them. The CDR3, as DNA: TGTGCCAGCAGCTTTTCCAGGAATAGCAATCAGCCCCAGCATTTT. It yields the protein CASSFSRNSNQPQHF.

This chain connects TRBV6-5 to TRBJ1-2, with D perhaps matching TRBD1 (6 bases). Germline CDR1 reads MNHEY; CDR2 reads SVGAGI. CDR3 length equals 14 residues. The germline V and J ends were trimmed by 7 bases and 8 bases, with 20 bases remaining between them. Here the CDR3 DNA reads TGTGCCAGCACGTTGCAATCGGGGGCCGAAGGCTACACCTTC. Translation gives CASTLQSGAEGYTF.

The chain uses TRBV5-1 and TRBJ2-2; a weak D match, TRBD2 (6 bases). CDR3 length: 15 amino acids. Germline V gene lookup returns CDR1 SGHRS and CDR2 YFSETQ. Trimming removed 3 bases from V and 3 bases from J, with 12 bases in between. This CDR3 is CASSSDYLDTGELFF. In DNA, the CDR3 is TGCGCCAGCAGCTCGGACTACCTGGACACCGGGGAGCTGTTTTTT.

This chain connects TRBV6-2 or TRBV6-3 to TRBJ1-5, with 9 bases identical to TRBD1. Germline-derived CDR1 and CDR2 are MNHEY and SVGEGT. V dropped 0 bases and J dropped 1; count of bases not matched to a gene: 4. The CDR3 loop spans 17 amino acids. The CDR3 DNA follows: TGTGCCAGCAGTTACTCGAAGGGACAGGGAAGCAATCAGCCCCAGCATTTT. Translated: CASSYSKGQGSNQPQHF.

CDR3: CAWTGTVYGYTF. For the CDR3, the DNA is TGTGCCTGGACGGGGACCGTCTATGGCTACACCTTC. This rearrangement joins TRBV30 to TRBJ1-2; a weak D match, TRBD1 (5 bases). This CDR3 has 12 residues. Trimming removed 4 bases at V and 4 bases at J, with 10 bases between. Germline assignment: CDR1 GTSNPN and CDR2 SVGIG (reference sequence). Looking up the rest from reference TRBV30 and TRBJ1-2 gives the full variable domain: SQTIHQWPATLVQPVGSPLSLECTVEGTSNPNLYWYRQAAGRGLQLLFYSVGIGQISSEVPQNLSASRPQDRQFILSSKKLLLSDSGFYLCAWTGTVYGYTFGSGTRLTVV.

The chain employs TRBV30 and TRBJ1-1, with D uncertain. There are 13 residues in the CDR3. Germline V gene sequence: CDR1 GTSNPN, CDR2 SVGIG (reference sequence). V gave up 0 bases and J gave up 4 bases, with 9 bases separating them. Here the CDR3 reads CAWSVRGSTEAFF. The CDR3 nucleotides are TGTGCCTGGAGTGTTAGAGGGAGCACTGAAGCTTTCTTT.

The chain uses TRBV19 and TRBJ2-2; 10 positions match TRBD1. Germline V gene lookup returns CDR1 LNHDA and CDR2 SQIVND (reference sequence). The V segment lost 9 bases and the J segment 6 bases; nucleotides outside the gene matches: 7. The CDR3 length is 14 residues. In nucleotides, the CDR3 is TGTGCCAGCACCGGGACAGGGGCGTCCGGGGAGCTGTTTTTT. This encodes CASTGTGASGELFF.

Concerning this clone: The junction shows a germline mismatch at one end, possibly a read error. The chain uses TRBV6-1 and TRBJ1-2; D is uncertain. Germline-derived CDR1 and CDR2 are MNHNS and SASEGT. The CDR3 loop spans 11 amino acids. In DNA, the CDR3 is TGTGCCGGCAGGTTCAACTATGGCTACACCTTC. It translates to CAGRFNYGYTF.

The V and J genes are TRBV18 and TRBJ2-7; 8 bases map to TRBD1. Germline values: CDR1 KGHSH, CDR2 LQKENI. The junction had 5 bases not matched to a gene; V was cut back by 6 bases and J by 1 base. This CDR3 has 14 residues. CDR3 protein: CASSPRTGSYEQYF. CDR3 nucleotides: TGTGCCAGCTCCCCTCGGACAGGGTCCTACGAGCAGTACTTC.

V usage is TRBV10-1 and J usage is TRBJ2-3, with TRBD2 matching 7 bases. V gave up 3 bases and J gave up 6 bases; unmatched junction bases: 18. The germline V gene encodes CDR1 WNHNN and CDR2 SYGVQD (reference sequence). This CDR3 comprises 18 residues. In nucleotides, the CDR3 is TGCGCCAGCAGTGAAAGTTTAAGCGGGGTGGGTGCAGCGGATACGCAGTATTTT. The encoded protein is CASSESLSGVGAADTQYF.

The chain combines TRBV11-2 with TRBJ2-5; TRBD1 or TRBD2 may be the D gene (5 bases each). Germline assignment: CDR1 SGHAT and CDR2 FQNNGV. V dropped 0 bases and J dropped 2 bases, with 13 bases sitting between them. CDR3 length: 16 amino acids. CDR3 sequence (DNA): TGTGCCAGCAGCTTAGATATGGGGGAAGGTCAAGAGACCCAGTACTTC. Its protein product is CASSLDMGEGQETQYF.

In DNA form, the CDR3 reads TGTGCCAGCAGCCTCGGGGGAGATGAGCAGTTCTTC. Its protein is CASSLGGDEQFF. The genes are TRBV12-3 or TRBV12-4 and TRBJ2-1; D is perhaps TRBD2 (6 bases). The CDR3 is made up of 12 amino acids. V lost 6 bases and J 8 bases, leaving 11 bases between the germline ends.

This chain connects TRBV9 to TRBJ1-2; possible D gene TRBD1, 5 bases. Germline V gives CDR1 SGDLS, CDR2 YYNGEE. Trimming shortened V by 4 bases and J by 9 bases, and 16 bases separated the two germline ends. The CDR3 sequence is 13 residues long. The CDR3 DNA reads as TGTGCCAGCAGCCCCCAGGGACGATATCGCTACACCTTC. Protein sequence: CASSPQGRYRYTF.

The chain carries TRBV29-1 and TRBJ1-1; perhaps TRBD1 as D (5 bases). The CDR3 contains 17 residues. The germline gives CDR1 SQVTM, CDR2 ANQGSEA. Trimming removed 1 base from V and 6 bases from J, with 24 bases in between. As DNA, the CDR3 is TGCAGCGTTGAAGGGACACAGGCTAGTCCCGAGTACGCTGAAGCTTTCTTT. Translation: CSVEGTQASPEYAEAFF.